This TCR beta chain was recorded in a study of T-cell reconstitution after alpha-beta-depleted transplantation in children. Notes on the study in general: Newly generated T cells supplied most T-cell counts and diversity one year post-transplant.

CDR1 is SGHRS and CDR2 is YFSETQ in the germline V gene. V lost 5 bases and J lost 1, with 19 bases in between. This CDR3 contains 16 residues. Many counts were recorded for this clonotype. No antigen is known for it. Unique molecular identifiers were used in preparing the TCRbeta library. TCRdb reprocessed the PCR reads via MiXCR and lists one record per CDR3 protein. The table has fewer than 1 million distinct CDR3 sequences, about 15% seen once. The sequence was obtained from a male patient younger than 18 who had a stem cell transplant for acute lymphoblastic leukemia, so the T cells may come from the graft donor. The specimen was PBMCs, mostly from graft donor cells, collected 360 days after TCRalphabeta/CD19-depleted stem cell transplant. The chain recombines TRBV5-1 with TRBJ2-7; tentatively, D is TRBD1 or TRBD2 (5 bases each). The CDR3 region is CASRDPRGKSSYEQYF. The CDR3 DNA follows: TGCGCCAGCAGAGACCCCCGGGGCAAAAGTTCCTACGAGCAGTACTTC.